The 10 T cell receptor beta chains below all came from one sample that was sequenced in a study of T cells in Graves' hyperthyroidism and ophthalmopathy. TCR beta CDR3 regions were amplified from RNA. Initially, a first-round RT-PCR of the TCR CDR3 employed the HTBI primer set. TCRdb ran MiXCR on the multiplex PCR reads and lists one entry per CDR3 protein. Among about half a million distinct CDR3 sequences, roughly 16% were seen once, and the ten largest hold over 25%. Sequencing was carried out using blood. The origin of the receptors is a woman aged 30 to 39 with Graves' ophthalmopathy.

The chain recombines TRBV28 with TRBJ2-2; TRBD1 is a possible D gene (5 bases). The CDR3 is made up of 15 amino acids. Germline V lookup: CDR1 MDHEN, CDR2 SYDVKM. CDR3 sequence (DNA): TGTGCTGGCACCGACAGTACGCGAGGCACCGGGGAGCTGTTTTTT. It codes for CAGTDSTRGTGELFF.

This clonotype has more than one count but fewer than ten. The chain couples TRBV6-5 to TRBJ1-1, with TRBD1 identical over 10 bases. The CDR3 sequence is 15 residues long. Trimming cost V 4 bases and J 3 bases; bases outside gene matches: 5. CDR1 and CDR2 (germline): MNHEY, SVGAGI. The CDR3 is CASSFEGTGDTEAFF. CDR3 in DNA: TGTGCCAGCAGTTTCGAGGGGACAGGGGACACTGAAGCTTTCTTT.

The J gene is TRBJ2-1, the V gene TRBV28, with 10 positions matching TRBD2. Trimming at V came to 4 bases and at J to 0 bases, leaving 12 bases not matched to a gene. Germline assignment: CDR1 MDHEN and CDR2 SYDVKM. This CDR3 region has 19 residues. DNA of the CDR3: TGTGCCAGCAGTTCCCAACCCCTCTCTAGCGGGAGCTCCTACAATGAGCAGTTCTTC. Amino acids: CASSSQPLSSGSSYNEQFF.

This clonotype was counted between two and nine times. This chain uses TRBV5-4 with TRBJ2-7; D is possibly TRBD1 (6 bases). CDR3 size: 13 residues. The V gene's germline CDR1 is SGHNT and CDR2 YYREEE (reference sequence). V lost 0 bases, J lost 5 bases, and 9 bases lay in between. Here the CDR3 DNA reads TGTGCCAGCAGCTTGGTTGCAGGGGACGAGCAGTACTTC. Its protein is CASSLVAGDEQYF.

This clonotype was counted between two and nine times. The chain uses TRBV7-2 and TRBJ2-5, with D unclear. CDR1 is SGHTA, CDR2 FQGNSA, per germline. Trimming took 4 bases from V and 3 from J, leaving 6 bases between them. The CDR3 runs to 12 residues. The CDR3 nucleotides read TGTGCCAGCAGCTACAAAGAAGAGACCCAGTACTTC. Its protein is CASSYKEETQYF.

Ten or more counts support this clonotype. The rearrangement joins TRBV10-3 to TRBJ1-2, with a possible D match to TRBD1 (6 bases). Trimming took off 2 bases at V and 4 bases at J, with 20 bases between the two ends. CDR1 and CDR2 from the germline V gene are ENHRY and SYGVKD. The CDR3 loop spans 17 amino acids. The CDR3 region has the DNA TGTGCCATCAGTGAGGCCCCGGACAGATTCCTAGGCTATGGCTACACCTTC. Amino acids: CAISEAPDRFLGYGYTF.

This clonotype was counted between two and nine times. V and J are TRBV6-1 and TRBJ1-3, with a weak D call TRBD1 (6 bases). This CDR3 comprises 16 residues. Germline CDR1 is MNHNS and CDR2 is SASEGT. V shed 5 bases and J shed 0 bases, with 14 bases lying between them. CDR3 amino acids: CASSTGYYNSGNTIYF. CDR3 DNA sequence: TGTGCCAGCAGTACAGGGTACTACAACTCTGGAAACACCATATATTTT.

The gene calls are TRBV6-2 or TRBV6-3 and TRBJ2-7, with 7 bases that match TRBD1. The V and J ends lost 5 bases and 3 bases, in that order; junction bases with no gene match: 4. Germline V gives CDR1 MNHEY, CDR2 SVGEGT. CDR3 length: 13 residues. This CDR3 reads CASSSPGGYEQYF. The CDR3 bases are TGTGCCAGCAGTAGTCCAGGGGGCTACGAGCAGTACTTC.

This clonotype was seen many times. The chain has TRBV24-1 and TRBJ2-5; D might be TRBD1 or TRBD2, each matching 5 bases. V lost 7 bases to trimming and J lost 1 base, with 6 bases between them. Germline loops: CDR1 KGHDR, CDR2 SFDVKD. The CDR3 has 12 amino acids. The CDR3 is CATRGPQETQYF. In DNA, the CDR3 is TGTGCCACCAGGGGACCCCAAGAGACCCAGTACTTC.

The genes are TRBV20-1 and TRBJ1-6; a weak D match, TRBD1 (6 bases). Germline V CDR1 and CDR2: DFQATT, SNEGSKA (reference sequence). This CDR3 has 14 residues. The V and J ends lost 4 bases and 9 bases respectively, with 16 bases between them. CDR3 sequence reads: CSATIAGESSPLHF. The CDR3 DNA follows: TGCAGTGCTACCATCGCAGGGGAATCTTCACCCCTCCACTTT.